The rows below give T cell receptor beta chains drawn from one sample of a study of Tregs in tolerant kidney transplant recipients. Clones were sequenced by immunoSEQ multiplex PCR, and TCRdb holds only the in-frame ones, with some missing. This table has some 110,000 clones, approximately 90% appearing once. Sequenced input: CD4+ T cells from blood. These receptors were taken from a human donor in good health. The CDR3 runs from the conserved cysteine through the conserved F or W. A D gene is named only where the DNA matches it firmly. Clone size is shown for a subset of rows, as once, few, many or a class of expanded clone.

size: once; V: TRBV5-1; J: TRBJ2-1; D: TRBD1; DNA: TGCGCCAGCAGCCACCGACAGGGGTATGAGCAGTTCTTC; CDR3: CASSHRQGYEQFF
size: NA; V: TRBV9; J: TRBJ2-7; D: NA; DNA: TGTGCCAGCAGCGTAGCCCCCTCCCTCTCCTACGAGCAGTACTTC; CDR3: CASSVAPSLSYEQYF
size: NA; V: TRBV18; J: TRBJ2-7; D: NA; DNA: TGTGCCAGCTCACCGGGGAAGGACTACGAGCAGTACTTC; CDR3: CASSPGKDYEQYF
size: NA; V: TRBV14; J: TRBJ2-3; D: NA; DNA: TGTGCCAGCAGCCAAACTACAGATACGCAGTATTTT; CDR3: CASSQTTDTQYF
size: NA; V: TRBV2; J: TRBJ2-6; D: NA; DNA: TGTGCCAGCAGTATCAATGGCATAGCCCACTCTGGGGCCAACGTCCTGACTTTC; CDR3: CASSINGIAHSGANVLTF
size: once; V: TRBV30; J: TRBJ1-6; D: TRBD1; DNA: TGTGCCTGGAGTGAGAGACAGGGGTCACCCCTCCACTTT; CDR3: CAWSERQGSPLHF
size: once; V: TRBV5-5; J: TRBJ2-1; D: TRBD2; DNA: TGTGCCAGCAGCTTGGTTAGCGGGAATAACAATGAGCAGTTCTTC; CDR3: CASSLVSGNNNEQFF
size: NA; V: TRBV5-6; J: TRBJ2-1; D: NA; DNA: TGTGCCAGCAGCCATCGGGACGGCCTTATCTCTGAGCAGTTCTTC; CDR3: CASSHRDGLISEQFF
size: NA; V: TRBV23-1; J: TRBJ2-5; D: NA; DNA: TGCGCCAGCAGTCAATGCCATACTACAGGGTGTGGGACCCAGTACTTC; CDR3: CASSQCHTTGCGTQYF
size: once; V: TRBV18; J: TRBJ2-7; D: NA; DNA: TGTGCCAGCTCACCACTAGGGACCACGGGCTACGAGCAGTACTTC; CDR3: CASSPLGTTGYEQYF
size: NA; V: TRBV5-1; J: TRBJ2-7; D: NA; DNA: TGCGCCAGCAGCTTGGATCCGGGGAAATACGAGCAGTACTTC; CDR3: CASSLDPGKYEQYF
size: NA; V: TRBV18; J: TRBJ1-4; D: NA; DNA: TGTGCCAGCTCACCTCTACCAGGAGACAGGAATGAAAAACTGTTTTTT; CDR3: CASSPLPGDRNEKLFF
size: NA; V: TRBV4-1; J: TRBJ1-2; D: NA; DNA: TGCGCCAGCAGCCAAGGGGGGGGACTGATCTATGGCTACACCTTC; CDR3: CASSQGGGLIYGYTF
size: NA; V: TRBV5-1; J: TRBJ1-1; D: TRBD1; DNA: TGCGCCAGCAGCTTGGTGGCAGGGGGGAACACTGAAGCTTTCTTT; CDR3: CASSLVAGGNTEAFF
size: NA; V: TRBV23-1; J: TRBJ2-5; D: NA; DNA: TGCGCCAGCAGTCAAGCCATGGGGAAGGGACACCCAGAAGAGACCCAGTACTTC; CDR3: CASSQAMGKGHPEETQYF
size: NA; V: TRBV11-2; J: TRBJ2-1; D: TRBD2; DNA: TGTGCCAGCAGCTTAGATAAGCGGGGGGGCGATGAGCAGTTCTTC; CDR3: CASSLDKRGGDEQFF
size: NA; V: TRBV5-4; J: TRBJ2-2; D: TRBD1; DNA: TGTGCCAGCAGCCCCCGACAGGGCGAAACCGGGGAGCTGTTTTTT; CDR3: CASSPRQGETGELFF
size: NA; V: TRBV5-1; J: TRBJ2-7; D: NA; DNA: TGCGCCAGCAGACCACAGGGACCCTCCTCCTACGAGCAGTACTTC; CDR3: CASRPQGPSSYEQYF
size: once; V: TRBV19; J: TRBJ1-3; D: NA; DNA: TGTGCCAGTAGTCGGCTTGGGTCTGGAAACACCATATATTTT; CDR3: CASSRLGSGNTIYF
size: NA; V: TRBV15; J: TRBJ2-7; D: NA; DNA: TGTGCCACCAGCATAGGGGACGGTTTCTCCTACGAGCAGTACTTC; CDR3: CATSIGDGFSYEQYF
size: NA; V: TRBV29-1; J: TRBJ1-1; D: NA; DNA: TGCAGCGTGGGGGAACACACTGAAGCTTTCTTT; CDR3: CSVGEHTEAFF
size: NA; V: TRBV7-9; J: TRBJ2-5; D: TRBD2; DNA: TGTGCCAGCAGTCGGGGGACTAGCGAGGAGACCCAGTACTTC; CDR3: CASSRGTSEETQYF
size: once; V: TRBV2; J: TRBJ1-2; D: NA; DNA: TGTGCCAGCAGGGGGGCCGGACGGGGCCCCGGCTACACCTTT; CDR3: CASRGAGRGPGYTF
size: NA; V: TRBV5-4; J: TRBJ2-2; D: NA; DNA: TGTGCCAGCAGCTTGGTCCAGGCTATCGCGAACACCGGGGAGCTGTTTTTT; CDR3: CASSLVQAIANTGELFF
size: NA; V: TRBV7-7; J: TRBJ2-3; D: NA; DNA: TGTGCTAGCAGCTCTGGACCATCAGCGAATACGCAGTATTTT; CDR3: CASSSGPSANTQYF
size: NA; V: TRBV7-3; J: TRBJ1-2; D: NA; DNA: TGTGCCAGCAGCCATCGGGGTGGGGATGGCTACACCTTC; CDR3: CASSHRGGDGYTF
size: NA; V: TRBV11-2; J: TRBJ2-1; D: NA; DNA: TGTGCCAGCAGTAGGTCACTGGGCTCCTACAATGAGCAGTTCTTC; CDR3: CASSRSLGSYNEQFF
size: NA; V: TRBV4-2; J: TRBJ1-2; D: NA; DNA: TGTGCCAGCAACGGAGAGGGCGGTTTCGATGGCTACACCTTC; CDR3: CASNGEGGFDGYTF
size: NA; V: TRBV5-1; J: TRBJ2-1; D: TRBD2; DNA: TGCGCCAGCACCGGCGGAGGCGGGAGTAATGAGCAGTTCTTC; CDR3: CASTGGGGSNEQFF
size: few; V: TRBV5-4; J: TRBJ1-2; D: TRBD1; DNA: TGTGCCAGCAGCAAGGGACAGGCCTATGGCTACACCTTC; CDR3: CASSKGQAYGYTF
size: NA; V: TRBV6-1; J: TRBJ2-7; D: TRBD1; DNA: TGTGCCAGCCGAGAAGGGGGCCGGGAAGAGCAGTACTTC; CDR3: CASREGGREEQYF
size: NA; V: TRBV6-5; J: TRBJ2-5; D: NA; DNA: TGTGCCAGCAGGGGGGCGGGGGCATTAGAGACCCAGTACTTC; CDR3: CASRGAGALETQYF
size: NA; V: TRBV19; J: TRBJ1-5; D: NA; DNA: TGTGCCAGTAGTTCCCTGGCGGGGGGAAGTAGCAATCAGCCCCAGCATTTT; CDR3: CASSSLAGGSSNQPQHF
size: NA; V: TRBV14; J: TRBJ2-7; D: NA; DNA: TGTGCCAGCAGCCAAGATGGGGTTAAGTGGACCAAGTACTTC; CDR3: CASSQDGVKWTKYF
size: NA; V: TRBV19; J: TRBJ2-1; D: NA; DNA: TGTGCCAGTAGTATCCTTTCGGCCGAGAACAATGAGCAGTTCTTC; CDR3: CASSILSAENNEQFF
size: once; V: TRBV2; J: TRBJ2-3; D: NA; DNA: TGTGCCAGCAGCCGCAGTGGCCTCACAGATACGCAGTATTTT; CDR3: CASSRSGLTDTQYF
size: NA; V: TRBV7-3; J: TRBJ1-1; D: NA; DNA: TGTGCCAGCAGCCCACAAGGGGATGGGTCCGCTGAAGCTTTCTTT; CDR3: CASSPQGDGSAEAFF
size: NA; V: TRBV7-2; J: TRBJ1-5; D: NA; DNA: TGTGCCAGCAGCTCCAACAGGGATCAGCCCCAGCATTTT; CDR3: CASSSNRDQPQHF
size: NA; V: TRBV6-5; J: TRBJ1-3; D: NA; DNA: TGTGCCAGCACCCCGAGCTCTGGAAACACCATATATTTT; CDR3: CASTPSSGNTIYF
size: once; V: TRBV2; J: TRBJ2-7; D: NA; DNA: TGTGCCAGCAAGGGACTTTCCTCCTACGAGCAGTACTTC; CDR3: CASKGLSSYEQYF
size: NA; V: TRBV2; J: TRBJ1-2; D: NA; DNA: TGTGCCAGCAGTCGTATAGGGGGCTACACCTTC; CDR3: CASSRIGGYTF
size: NA; V: TRBV6-8; J: TRBJ2-3; D: TRBD2; DNA: TGTGCCCCTACCCGGCTAGCGGGGCGAGATACGCAGTATTTT; CDR3: CAPTRLAGRDTQYF
size: NA; V: TRBV19; J: TRBJ1-1; D: NA; DNA: TGTGCCAGTAGTCGACTTACAACGGCTTTCTTT; CDR3: CASSRLTTAFF
size: NA; V: TRBV15; J: TRBJ2-2; D: NA; DNA: TGTGCCACCAGCAGCATCAAGACAGGATCGGACACCGGGGAGCTGTTTTTT; CDR3: CATSSIKTGSDTGELFF
size: NA; V: TRBV6-1; J: TRBJ2-7; D: NA; DNA: TGTGCCAGCAGTGCTGCCCAGAGCTACGAGCAGTACTTC; CDR3: CASSAAQSYEQYF
size: NA; V: TRBV7-8; J: TRBJ1-2; D: NA; DNA: TGTGCCAGCAGCTTAGTAGAAGGCAGGGGTTATGGCTACACCTTC; CDR3: CASSLVEGRGYGYTF